This TCR beta chain is from a study of T cell responses to AZD1222 COVID-19 vaccine. Study background: Second doses were pooled across both intervals (about 4 or about 12 weeks).

Findings and limits, study-wide: Spike was spanned by vaccine-associated CD4 TCRs, with dominance at 160-218 and 743-854. White British donors predominated, females outnumbered males, and clonal diversity was possibly underestimated. After the peak T cell response, and only then, were repertoires sampled.

A note on this clone: Its antigen is as yet unknown.

CDR3 size: 15 residues. V lost 4 bases, J lost 2 bases, and 14 bases lay in between. The V gene's germline CDR1 is SNHLY and CDR2 FYNNEI. TCRdb keeps only in-frame clones here, not all; method: immunoSEQ multiplex PCR. The table includes just under 90,000 clones, approximately 88% detected once. The chain recombines TRBV2 with TRBJ2-5; a possible D gene is TRBD1 (5 bases). The receptor's source is an adult in good health. This specimen consisted of peripheral blood, obtained on day 0 of AZD1222 vaccination. This CDR3 reads CASSVIGQVQETQYF. CDR3 nucleotide sequence: TGTGCCAGCAGTGTTATAGGACAAGTACAAGAGACCCAGTACTTC.